The sequence of this TCR beta chain was determined in a study of T-cell memory formation after mild COVID-19. Study-wide points: The finding that pre-infection memory included some responding clones suggested that cross-reactive memory joined. Day 37-peaking second-wave clones had unconfirmed SARS-CoV-2 specificity.

The CDR3 runs to 13 residues. The junction had 5 bases not matched to a gene; V was cut back by 6 bases and J by 4 bases. In germline, CDR1 is SGHDT, CDR2 YYEEEE. Constant-segment primers and 5'RACE yielded cDNA libraries for TCR alpha and TCR beta, each carrying sample barcodes and UMIs. Each CDR3 protein is one row after TCRdb ran MiXCR on the 5' RACE reads. The sample lists 200,000 to 250,000 distinct CDR3 sequences; 9.4% were seen once. In regard to this clonotype: Its antigen is unidentified.

The sequenced sample was PBMCs or a T cell subset sorted from them (not recorded which). This receptor was obtained from a man aged 18 to 30 who had mild COVID-19 (a few samples of this study predate the infection). Cell type and time point are not known. The V call is TRBV5-6, the J call TRBJ2-5, with TRBD2 matching over 8 bases. CDR3 sequence (DNA): TGTGCCAGCACGGGGGGGCCAAGAGAGACCCAGTACTTC. It codes for CASTGGPRETQYF. Using reference TRBV5-6 and TRBJ2-5 for the parts outside the CDR3, the full variable domain is DAGVTQSPTHLIKTRGQQVTLRCSPKSGHDTVSWYQQALGQGPQFIFQYYEEEERQRGNFPDRFSGHQFPNYSSELNVNALLLGDSALYLCASTGGPRETQYFGPGTRLLVL.